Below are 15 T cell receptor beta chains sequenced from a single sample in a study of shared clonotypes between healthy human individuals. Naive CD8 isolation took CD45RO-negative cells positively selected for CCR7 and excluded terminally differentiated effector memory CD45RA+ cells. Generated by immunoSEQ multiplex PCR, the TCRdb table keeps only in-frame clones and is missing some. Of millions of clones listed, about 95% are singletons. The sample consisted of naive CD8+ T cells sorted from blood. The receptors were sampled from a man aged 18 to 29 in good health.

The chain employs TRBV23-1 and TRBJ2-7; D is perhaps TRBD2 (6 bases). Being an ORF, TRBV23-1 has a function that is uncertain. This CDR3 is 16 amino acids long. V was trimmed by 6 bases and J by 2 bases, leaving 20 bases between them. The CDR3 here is CASSPPGRRAPYEQYF. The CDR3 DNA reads TGCGCCAGCAGCCCCCCTGGGAGGCGGGCACCCTACGAGCAGTACTTC.

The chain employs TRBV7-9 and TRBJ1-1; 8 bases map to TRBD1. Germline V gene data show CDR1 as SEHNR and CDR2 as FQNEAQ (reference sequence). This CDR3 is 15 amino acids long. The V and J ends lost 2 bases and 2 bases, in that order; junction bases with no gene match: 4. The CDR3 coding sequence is TGTGCCAGCAGCTTACAACAGGGGGTTAACACTGAAGCTTTCTTT. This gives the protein CASSLQQGVNTEAFF.

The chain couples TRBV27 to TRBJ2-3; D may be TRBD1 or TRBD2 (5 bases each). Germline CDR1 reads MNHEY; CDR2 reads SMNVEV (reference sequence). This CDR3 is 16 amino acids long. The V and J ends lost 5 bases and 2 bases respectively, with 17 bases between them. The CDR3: CASSSREGPYTDTQYF. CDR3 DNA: TGTGCCAGCAGTAGCCGCGAGGGGCCTTACACAGATACGCAGTATTTT.

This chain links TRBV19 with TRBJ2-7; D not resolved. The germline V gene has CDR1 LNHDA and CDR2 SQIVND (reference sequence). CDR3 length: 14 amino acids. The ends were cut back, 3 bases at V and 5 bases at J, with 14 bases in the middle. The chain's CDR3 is CASSMTGIGDEQYF. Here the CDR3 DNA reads TGTGCCAGTAGTATGACCGGTATAGGCGACGAGCAGTACTTC. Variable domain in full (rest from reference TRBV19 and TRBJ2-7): DGGITQSPKYLFRKEGQNVTLSCEQNLNHDAMYWYRQDPGQGLRLIYYSQIVNDFQKGDIAEGYSVSREKKESFPLTVTSAQKNPTAFYLCASSMTGIGDEQYFGPGTRLTVT.

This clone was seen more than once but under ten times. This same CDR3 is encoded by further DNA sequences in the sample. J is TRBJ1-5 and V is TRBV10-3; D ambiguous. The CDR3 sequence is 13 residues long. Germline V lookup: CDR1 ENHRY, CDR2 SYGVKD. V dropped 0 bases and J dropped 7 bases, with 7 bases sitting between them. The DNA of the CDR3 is TGTGCCATCAGTGAGTCTGGGAGCCAGCCCCAGCATTTT. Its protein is CAISESGSQPQHF.

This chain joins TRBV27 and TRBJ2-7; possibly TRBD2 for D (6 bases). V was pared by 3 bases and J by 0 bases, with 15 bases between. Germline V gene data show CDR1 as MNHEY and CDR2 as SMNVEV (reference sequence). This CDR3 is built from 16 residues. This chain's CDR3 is CASSLGGLASSYEQYF. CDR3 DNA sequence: TGTGCCAGCAGTTTGGGGGGACTTGCCAGCTCCTACGAGCAGTACTTC.

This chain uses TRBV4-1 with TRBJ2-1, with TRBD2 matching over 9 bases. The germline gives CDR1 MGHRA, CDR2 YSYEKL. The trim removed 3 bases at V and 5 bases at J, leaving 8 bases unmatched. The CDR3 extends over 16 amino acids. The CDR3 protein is CASSQIPQREDNEQFF. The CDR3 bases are TGCGCCAGCAGCCAGATCCCCCAGCGGGAGGACAATGAGCAGTTCTTC.

The CDR3 reads CASSQDERTSGYNEQFF. The CDR3 coding sequence is TGCGCCAGCAGCCAAGATGAGAGGACTAGCGGCTACAATGAGCAGTTCTTC. The rearrangement uses TRBV4-1 and TRBJ2-1; 10 bases fit TRBD2. The V gene end was trimmed by 0 bases and the J gene end by 3 bases; junction bases not matched to a gene: 5. CDR3 length equals 17 residues. From germline, CDR1 is MGHRA and CDR2 YSYEKL.

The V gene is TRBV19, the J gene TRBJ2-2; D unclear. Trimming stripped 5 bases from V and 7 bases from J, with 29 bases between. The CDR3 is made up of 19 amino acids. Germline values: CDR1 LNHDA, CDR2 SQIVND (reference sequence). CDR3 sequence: CASSSAPFWLASSRGELFF. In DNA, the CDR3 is TGTGCCAGTAGTTCCGCCCCGTTCTGGCTTGCGTCGTCTCGCGGGGAGCTGTTTTTT. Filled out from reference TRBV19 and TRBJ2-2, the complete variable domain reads DGGITQSPKYLFRKEGQNVTLSCEQNLNHDAMYWYRQDPGQGLRLIYYSQIVNDFQKGDIAEGYSVSREKKESFPLTVTSAQKNPTAFYLCASSSAPFWLASSRGELFFGEGSRLTVL.

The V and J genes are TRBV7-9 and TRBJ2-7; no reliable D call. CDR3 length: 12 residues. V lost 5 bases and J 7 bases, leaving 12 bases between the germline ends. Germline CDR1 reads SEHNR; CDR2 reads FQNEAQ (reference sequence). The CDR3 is CASSGVGVEQYF. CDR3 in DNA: TGTGCCAGCAGCGGGGTTGGGGTGGAGCAGTACTTC.

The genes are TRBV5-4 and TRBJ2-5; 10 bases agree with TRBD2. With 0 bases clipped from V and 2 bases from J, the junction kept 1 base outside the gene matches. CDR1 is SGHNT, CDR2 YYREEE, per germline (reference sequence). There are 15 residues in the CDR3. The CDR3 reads CASSLASGSQETQYF. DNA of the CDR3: TGTGCCAGCAGCTTGGCTAGCGGGAGTCAAGAGACCCAGTACTTC.

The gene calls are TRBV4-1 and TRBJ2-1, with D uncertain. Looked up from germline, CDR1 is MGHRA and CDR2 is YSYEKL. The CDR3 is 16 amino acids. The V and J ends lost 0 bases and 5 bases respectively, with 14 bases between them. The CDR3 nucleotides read TGCGCCAGCAGCCAAGACAACCCCGGCCGAGACAATGAGCAGTTCTTC. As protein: CASSQDNPGRDNEQFF.

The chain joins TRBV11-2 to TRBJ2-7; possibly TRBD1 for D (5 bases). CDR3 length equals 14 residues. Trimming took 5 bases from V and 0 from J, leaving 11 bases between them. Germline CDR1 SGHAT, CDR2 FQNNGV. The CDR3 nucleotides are TGTGCCAGCAGCCCGACAGCCGGCTCCTACGAGCAGTACTTC. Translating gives CASSPTAGSYEQYF.

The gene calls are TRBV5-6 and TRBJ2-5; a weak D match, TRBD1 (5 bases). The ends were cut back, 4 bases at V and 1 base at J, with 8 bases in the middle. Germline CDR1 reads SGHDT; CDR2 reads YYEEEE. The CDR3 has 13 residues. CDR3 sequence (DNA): TGTGCCAGCAGCGCCGACAGCCAAGAGACCCAGTACTTC. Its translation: CASSADSQETQYF.

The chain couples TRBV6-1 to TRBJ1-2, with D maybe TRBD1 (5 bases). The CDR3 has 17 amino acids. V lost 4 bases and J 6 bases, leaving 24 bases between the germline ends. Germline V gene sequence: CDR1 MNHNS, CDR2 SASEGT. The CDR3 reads CASSGTSGFAPLNGYTF. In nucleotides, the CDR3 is TGTGCCAGCAGTGGAACTTCAGGGTTCGCACCTTTGAATGGCTACACCTTC.